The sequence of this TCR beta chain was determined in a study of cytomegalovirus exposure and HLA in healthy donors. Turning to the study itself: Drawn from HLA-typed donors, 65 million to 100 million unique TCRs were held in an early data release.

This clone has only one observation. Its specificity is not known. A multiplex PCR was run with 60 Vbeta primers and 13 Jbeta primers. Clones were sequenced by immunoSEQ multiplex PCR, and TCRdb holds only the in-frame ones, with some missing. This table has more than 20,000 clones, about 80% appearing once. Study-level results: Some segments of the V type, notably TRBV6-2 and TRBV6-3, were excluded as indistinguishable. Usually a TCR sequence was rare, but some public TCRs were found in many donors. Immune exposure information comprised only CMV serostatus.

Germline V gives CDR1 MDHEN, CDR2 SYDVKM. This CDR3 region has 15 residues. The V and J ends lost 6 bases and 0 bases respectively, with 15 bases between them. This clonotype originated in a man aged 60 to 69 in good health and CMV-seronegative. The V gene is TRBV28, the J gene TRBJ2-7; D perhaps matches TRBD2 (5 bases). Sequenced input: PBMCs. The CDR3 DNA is TGTGCCAGCAGCCGGGAAGGCACCATCTCCTACGAGCAGTACTTC. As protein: CASSREGTISYEQYF.